Following are 20 T cell receptor beta chains from one sample sequenced in a study of cytomegalovirus exposure and HLA in healthy donors (dated by TCRdb to 2017 to 2019). Receptor libraries were prepared by the immunoSEQ multiplex PCR assay. Drawn from immuneACCESS, this table holds only the in-frame rearrangements with V and J called that TCRdb kept. Clones are partly lost; checked studies trace under half to an unresolved V gene and leave the rest unexplained. This sample comprises around 350,000 clones, about nine tenths of them detected only once. Of the sample, 0.83% is held by the ten largest clones. The sample comprised PBMCs. The receptor set was obtained from a woman under 30 in good health and CMV-seronegative.

The CDR3 spells CASSEAGTGAYNEQFF. DNA of the CDR3: TGTGCCAGCAGTGAAGCCGGGACAGGGGCCTACAATGAGCAGTTCTTC. V usage is TRBV2 and J usage is TRBJ2-1; 10 nucleotides agree with TRBD1. From germline, CDR1 is SNHLY and CDR2 FYNNEI. There are 16 residues in the CDR3. Unmatched junction bases numbered 1, after V lost 0 bases and J lost 2 bases.

Regarding this clone: One end of the junction varies from germline; a read error may be responsible. The gene calls are TRBV5-4 and TRBJ2-1, with TRBD1 matching over 8 bases. The CDR3 consists of 14 residues. CDR1 SGHNT and CDR2 YYREEE come from the germline V gene (reference sequence). For the CDR3, the DNA is TGTGCCAGCAGGTTGGACAGGGCCTACAATGAGCAGTTCTTC. Translation: CASRLDRAYNEQFF.

V and J are TRBV5-8 and TRBJ2-7; tentatively, D is TRBD2 (5 bases). V was cut by 6 bases and J by 0 bases, with 13 bases left in between. The germline V gene encodes CDR1 SGHTS and CDR2 YDEGEE. CDR3 size: 14 residues. CDR3 sequence reads: CASTKPGNSYEQYF. CDR3 nucleotides: TGTGCCAGCACCAAGCCGGGGAACTCCTACGAGCAGTACTTC. The whole variable domain, remainder taken from reference TRBV5-8 and TRBJ2-7, is EAGVTQSPTHLIKTRGQQATLRCSPISGHTSVYWYQQALGLGLQFLLWYDEGEERNRGNFPPRFSGRQFPNYSSELNVNALELEDSALYLCASTKPGNSYEQYFGPGTRLTVT.

The table lists this clone with a few counts. V and J are TRBV2 and TRBJ2-7; 15 bases map to TRBD2. With V trimmed by 6 bases and J by 6 bases, 6 bases remained unmatched. The CDR3 runs to 15 residues. The germline V gene encodes CDR1 SNHLY and CDR2 FYNNEI. The CDR3 reads CASSSWTSGRGEQYF. The CDR3 nucleotides read TGTGCCAGCAGCTCTTGGACTAGCGGGAGGGGCGAGCAGTACTTC. Looking up the rest from reference TRBV2 and TRBJ2-7 gives the full variable domain: EPEVTQTPSHQVTQMGQEVILRCVPISNHLYFYWYRQILGQKVEFLVSFYNNEISEKSEIFDDQFSVERPDGSNFTLKIRSTKLEDSAMYFCASSSWTSGRGEQYFGPGTRLTVT.

The chain joins TRBV5-1 to TRBJ2-5, with TRBD2 matching over 14 bases. The germline gives CDR1 SGHRS, CDR2 YFSETQ. The CDR3 runs 16 residues. V was clipped by 4 bases and J by 3 bases; unmatched bases: 5. CDR3 amino acids: CASSPGLAGVKETQYF. CDR3 sequence (DNA): TGCGCCAGCAGCCCGGGACTAGCGGGAGTAAAAGAGACCCAGTACTTC.

CDR3 loop: CASSSQQPINSPLHF. The CDR3 DNA reads as TGCGCCAGCAGCTCTCAACAACCGATCAATTCACCCCTCCACTTT. The chain joins TRBV5-1 to TRBJ1-6; no reliable D call. CDR3 length: 15 residues. The germline gives CDR1 SGHRS, CDR2 YFSETQ. Trimming removed 3 bases at V and 7 bases at J, with 14 bases between.

Only one count was recorded for this clone. The chain employs TRBV4-2 and TRBJ1-2, with TRBD1 as a possible D gene (5 bases). The V gene lost 1 base and the J gene lost 6 bases, with 21 bases spanning the gap. Germline V lookup: CDR1 LGHNA, CDR2 YNFKEQ. The CDR3 covers 17 residues. The CDR3 sequence: CASSQVSSRAGGDGYTF. The CDR3 DNA sequence: TGTGCCAGCAGCCAAGTTTCGTCCAGGGCGGGGGGAGATGGCTACACCTTC.

This chain joins TRBV9 and TRBJ2-5; 7 bases are a match to TRBD2. The CDR3 totals 17 residues. Germline V CDR1 and CDR2: SGDLS, YYNGEE. J was trimmed by 5 bases and V by 4 bases; bases with no gene match: 17. CDR3 loop: CASSSTYLREGVETQYF. CDR3 bases: TGTGCCAGCAGCTCCACGTACTTGAGGGAGGGCGTGGAGACCCAGTACTTC.

The gene calls are TRBV19 and TRBJ2-7; TRBD2 aligns across 8 bases. The junction had 6 bases not matched to a gene; V was cut back by 4 bases and J by 4 bases. The germline CDR1 and CDR2 sequences are LNHDA and SQIVND (reference sequence). This CDR3 spans 14 amino acids. CDR3 residues: CASSTGTSRYEQYF. The CDR3 nucleotides are TGTGCCAGTAGTACCGGGACTAGTCGGTACGAGCAGTACTTC.

This clone was picked up one time. This chain uses TRBV7-9 with TRBJ2-4; TRBD1 aligns across 7 bases. Germline CDR1 and CDR2: SEHNR and FQNEAQ (reference sequence). J gave up 1 base and V 3 bases, and 15 bases lay outside the gene matches. The CDR3 is 19 amino acids. CDR3 coding DNA: TGTGCCAGCAGCTTCACCCGCAATATCCAGGGGGATGCCAAAAACATTCAGTACTTC. Amino acids: CASSFTRNIQGDAKNIQYF.

This chain links TRBV18 with TRBJ2-7; TRBD1 might be the D (6 bases). V shed 8 bases and J shed 3 bases, with 17 bases lying between them. The CDR3 spans 14 residues. The germline V gene has CDR1 KGHSH and CDR2 LQKENI. The CDR3 sequence: CASTTGGALYEQYF. The CDR3 bases are TGTGCCAGCACGACAGGTGGGGCCCTCTACGAGCAGTACTTC.

This chain links TRBV28 with TRBJ2-1; 9 bases map to TRBD2. This CDR3 is built from 13 residues. From germline, CDR1 is MDHEN and CDR2 SYDVKM. J lost 6 bases, V lost 9 bases, and 6 bases had no gene match. The chain's CDR3 is CARRAGGGNEQFF. The CDR3 nucleotides read TGTGCCAGACGAGCGGGGGGAGGCAATGAGCAGTTCTTC.

V and J are TRBV29-1 and TRBJ2-3, with a possible D match to TRBD2 (5 bases). From germline, CDR1 is SQVTM and CDR2 ANQGSEA. V was cut by 4 bases and J by 2 bases, with 7 bases left in between. The CDR3 runs 12 residues. The CDR3 sequence: CSVVGNTDTQYF. Written as DNA, the CDR3 is TGCAGCGTTGTCGGGAACACAGATACGCAGTATTTT.

J is TRBJ2-2 and V is TRBV2, with 7 bases fitting TRBD2. With V trimmed by 6 bases and J by 1 base, 5 bases remained unmatched. Germline loops: CDR1 SNHLY, CDR2 FYNNEI. This CDR3 is 15 amino acids long. The CDR3 loop reads CASRWLAVNTGELFF. The CDR3, as DNA: TGTGCCAGCAGGTGGCTAGCGGTGAACACCGGGGAGCTGTTTTTT.

The V gene is TRBV4-2, the J gene TRBJ1-6; 7 bases align to TRBD1. CDR1 is LGHNA and CDR2 is YNFKEQ in the germline V gene. The CDR3 consists of 16 residues. V was pared by 0 bases and J by 7 bases, with 6 bases of the junction left unmatched. CDR3 sequence reads: CASSQETGQPNSPLHF. The CDR3 DNA sequence: TGTGCCAGCAGCCAAGAGACGGGACAGCCAAATTCACCCCTCCACTTT.

The chain links TRBV29-1 to TRBJ2-3; TRBD2 is a possible D gene (5 bases). Germline CDR1 and CDR2: SQVTM and ANQGSEA. Trimming took 6 bases from V and 6 from J, leaving 10 bases between them. The CDR3 extends over 11 amino acids. CDR3 sequence: CSVLVGDTQYF. Here the CDR3 DNA reads TGCAGCGTACTAGTGGGGGATACGCAGTATTTT.

This sequence joins TRBV27 and TRBJ1-5, with TRBD1 identical over 10 bases. The germline gives CDR1 MNHEY, CDR2 SMNVEV (reference sequence). The CDR3 is 16 residues long. Trimming cost V 5 bases and J 9 bases; bases outside gene matches: 13. DNA for the CDR3: TGTGCCAGCAGTGAGGGGACAGGGGCCCGGCAGTGGCCCCAGCATTTT. This encodes CASSEGTGARQWPQHF.

This chain joins TRBV18 and TRBJ2-5; 7 bases are shared with TRBD1. The J segment lost 4 bases and the V segment lost 3 bases, leaving 11 bases of the junction unmatched. The CDR3 has 16 amino acids. Germline CDR1 KGHSH, CDR2 LQKENI. CDR3 in amino acids: CASSPSRQGWGETQYF. The CDR3 DNA is TGTGCCAGCTCACCGTCAAGACAGGGCTGGGGAGAGACCCAGTACTTC.

This chain joins TRBV5-4 and TRBJ2-1, with 7 bases fitting TRBD1. Germline V CDR1 and CDR2: SGHNT, YYREEE (reference sequence). Trimming at V came to 2 bases and at J to 3 bases, leaving 5 bases not matched to a gene. The CDR3 contains 15 residues. In DNA form, the CDR3 reads TGTGCCAGCAGCTTTGAGGACAGGTACTACAATGAGCAGTTCTTC. Its translation is CASSFEDRYYNEQFF.

This chain uses TRBV25-1 with TRBJ1-2, with D possibly being TRBD1 (5 bases). V lost 2 bases and J lost 7, with 14 bases in between. The CDR3 is made up of 14 amino acids. Germline V gene sequence: CDR1 MGHDK, CDR2 SYGVNS. This CDR3 reads CASSEPQVPSGYTF. CDR3 nucleotide sequence: TGTGCCAGCAGTGAACCACAGGTCCCTTCTGGCTACACCTTC.